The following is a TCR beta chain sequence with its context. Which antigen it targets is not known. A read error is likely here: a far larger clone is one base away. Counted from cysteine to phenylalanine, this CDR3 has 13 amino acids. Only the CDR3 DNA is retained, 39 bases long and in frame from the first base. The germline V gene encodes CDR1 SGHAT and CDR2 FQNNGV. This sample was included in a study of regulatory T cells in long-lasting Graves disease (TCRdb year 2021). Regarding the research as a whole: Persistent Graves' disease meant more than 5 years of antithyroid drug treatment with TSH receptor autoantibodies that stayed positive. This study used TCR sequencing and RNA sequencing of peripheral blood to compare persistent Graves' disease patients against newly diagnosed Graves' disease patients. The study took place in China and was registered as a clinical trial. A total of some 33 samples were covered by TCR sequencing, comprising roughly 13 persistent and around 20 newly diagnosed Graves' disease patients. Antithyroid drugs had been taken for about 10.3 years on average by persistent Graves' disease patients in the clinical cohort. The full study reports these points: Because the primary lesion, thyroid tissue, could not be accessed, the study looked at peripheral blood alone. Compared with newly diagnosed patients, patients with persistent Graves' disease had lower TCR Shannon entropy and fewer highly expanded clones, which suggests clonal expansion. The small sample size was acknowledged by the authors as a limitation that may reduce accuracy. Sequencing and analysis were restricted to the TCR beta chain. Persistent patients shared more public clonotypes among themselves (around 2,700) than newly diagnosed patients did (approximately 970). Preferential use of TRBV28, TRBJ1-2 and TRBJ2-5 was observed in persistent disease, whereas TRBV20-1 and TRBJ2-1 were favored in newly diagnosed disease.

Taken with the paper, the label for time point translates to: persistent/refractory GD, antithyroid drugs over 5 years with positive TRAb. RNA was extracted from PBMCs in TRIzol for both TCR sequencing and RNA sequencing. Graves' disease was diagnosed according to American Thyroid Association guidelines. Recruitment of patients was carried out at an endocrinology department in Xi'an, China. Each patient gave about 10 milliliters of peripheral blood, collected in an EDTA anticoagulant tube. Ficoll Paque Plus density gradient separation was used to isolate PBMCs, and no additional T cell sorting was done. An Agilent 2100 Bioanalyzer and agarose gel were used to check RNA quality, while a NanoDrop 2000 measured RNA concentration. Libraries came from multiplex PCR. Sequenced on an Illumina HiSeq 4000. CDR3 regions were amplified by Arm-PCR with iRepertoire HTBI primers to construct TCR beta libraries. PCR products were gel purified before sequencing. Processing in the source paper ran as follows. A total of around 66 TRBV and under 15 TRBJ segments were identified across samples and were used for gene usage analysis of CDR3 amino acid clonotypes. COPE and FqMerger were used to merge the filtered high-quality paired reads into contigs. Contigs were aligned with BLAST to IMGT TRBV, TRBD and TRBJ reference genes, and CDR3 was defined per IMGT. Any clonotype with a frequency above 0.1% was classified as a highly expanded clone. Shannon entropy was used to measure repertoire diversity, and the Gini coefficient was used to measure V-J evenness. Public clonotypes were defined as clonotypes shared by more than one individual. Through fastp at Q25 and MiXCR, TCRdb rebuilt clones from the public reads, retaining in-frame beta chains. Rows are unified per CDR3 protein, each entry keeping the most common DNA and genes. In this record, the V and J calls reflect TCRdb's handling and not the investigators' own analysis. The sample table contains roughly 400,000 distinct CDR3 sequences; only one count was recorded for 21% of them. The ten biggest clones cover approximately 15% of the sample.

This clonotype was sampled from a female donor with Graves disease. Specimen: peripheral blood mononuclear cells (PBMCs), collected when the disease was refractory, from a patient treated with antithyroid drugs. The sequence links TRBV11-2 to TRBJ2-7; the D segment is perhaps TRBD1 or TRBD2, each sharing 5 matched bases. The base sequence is TGTGCCGGCAGGACTGGACAAATGTACGAGCAGTACTTC. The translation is CAGRTGQMYEQYF.